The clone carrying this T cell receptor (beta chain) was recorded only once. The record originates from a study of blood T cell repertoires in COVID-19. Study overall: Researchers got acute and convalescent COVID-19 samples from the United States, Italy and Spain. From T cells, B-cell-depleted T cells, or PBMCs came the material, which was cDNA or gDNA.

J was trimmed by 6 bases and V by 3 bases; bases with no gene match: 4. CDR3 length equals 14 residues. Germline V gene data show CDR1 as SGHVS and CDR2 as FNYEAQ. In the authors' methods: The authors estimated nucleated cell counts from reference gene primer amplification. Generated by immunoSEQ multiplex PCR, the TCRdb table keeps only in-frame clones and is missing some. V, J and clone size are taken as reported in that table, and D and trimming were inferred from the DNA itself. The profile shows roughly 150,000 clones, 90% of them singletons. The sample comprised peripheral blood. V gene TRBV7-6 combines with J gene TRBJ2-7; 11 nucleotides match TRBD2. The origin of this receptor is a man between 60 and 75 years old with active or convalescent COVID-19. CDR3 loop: CASSLVAGGLEQYF. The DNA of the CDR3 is TGTGCCAGCAGCTTGGTAGCGGGAGGGCTCGAGCAGTACTTC. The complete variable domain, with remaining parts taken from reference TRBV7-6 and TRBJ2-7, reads GAGVSQSPRYKVTKRGQDVALRCDPISGHVSLYWYRQALGQGPEFLTYFNYEAQQDKSGLPNDRFSAERPEGSISTLTIQRTEQRDSAMYRCASSLVAGGLEQYFGPGTRLTVT.